This passage covers 25 T cell receptor beta chains from one sample sequenced in a study of blood T cell repertoires in COVID-19. TCRdb's table, derived via immunoSEQ multiplex PCR, lists solely in-frame clones and lacks some. Among 150,000 to 200,000 clones listed, 84% were seen once. Material: PBMCs or T cells enriched from blood (not recorded which). Source of these receptors: a man in his fifties who had recovered from COVID-19.

This sequence joins TRBV19 and TRBJ2-1; 9 positions match TRBD2. CDR3 length equals 14 residues. Germline assignment: CDR1 LNHDA and CDR2 SQIVND (reference sequence). After removal of 5 bases from V and 4 bases from J, the junction contained 3 bases not matched to a gene. CDR3 amino acids: CASSGLAGYNEQFF. The CDR3 region has the DNA TGTGCCAGTAGTGGCCTAGCGGGGTACAATGAGCAGTTCTTC.

In DNA form, the CDR3 reads TGTGCCAGCAGTTTAACGGTTTCCGGGTATGGCTACACCTTC. It is translated as CASSLTVSGYGYTF. The V call is TRBV27, the J call TRBJ1-2; D ambiguous. The germline V and J ends were trimmed by 2 bases and 5 bases, with 12 bases remaining between them. This CDR3 spans 14 amino acids. Per the germline V gene, CDR1 is MNHEY and CDR2 is SMNVEV (reference sequence).

The rearrangement links TRBV5-1 to TRBJ2-2; the D gene is possibly TRBD2 (6 bases). The CDR3 consists of 15 residues. The germline gives CDR1 SGHRS, CDR2 YFSETQ. Deletions cut 2 bases from V and 3 bases from J, with 11 bases between. CDR3 loop: CASSFGGTDTGELFF. In DNA, the CDR3 is TGCGCCAGCAGCTTTGGCGGGACGGACACCGGGGAGCTGTTTTTT.

The chain couples TRBV3-1 (or the pseudogene TRBV3-2) to TRBJ2-1; TRBD2 might be the D (6 bases). The CDR3 covers 12 residues. With 2 bases removed from V and 10 bases from J, the gap between germline ends came to 9 bases. The germline V gene encodes CDR1 LGHDT and CDR2 YNNKEL (reference sequence). The CDR3 DNA follows: TGTGCCAGCAGCCAACCGACTAGGGAGCAGTTCTTC. The encoded protein is CASSQPTREQFF.

The rearrangement joins TRBV6-5 to TRBJ1-5, with TRBD1 matching 10 bases. The V and J ends lost 7 bases and 7 bases, in that order; junction bases with no gene match: 10. The germline CDR1 and CDR2 sequences are MNHEY and SVGAGI. This CDR3 comprises 15 residues. CDR3 loop: CASILDRGLGQPQHF. CDR3 coding DNA: TGTGCCAGCATCTTAGACAGGGGGCTTGGGCAGCCCCAGCATTTT.

This chain uses TRBV28 with TRBJ1-4; 10 nucleotides line up with TRBD1. The CDR3 covers 13 residues. Per germline, CDR1 MDHEN and CDR2 SYDVKM. V lost 10 bases, J lost 7 bases, and 6 bases stayed unmatched. The CDR3 here is CATRTGGSEKLFF. CDR3 nucleotides: TGTGCCACCCGGACAGGGGGTTCTGAAAAACTGTTTTTT.

This chain links TRBV10-1 with TRBJ1-2, with a tentative D call TRBD1 (6 bases). Trimming took off 2 bases at V and 7 bases at J, with 14 bases between the two ends. In germline, CDR1 is WNHNN, CDR2 SYGVQD (reference sequence). The CDR3 is 14 amino acids. The CDR3 DNA is TGCGCCAGCAGTGAGGGGGGCAGAATGACTGGCTACACCTTC. Its protein is CASSEGGRMTGYTF.

The chain links TRBV18 to TRBJ1-5, with D possibly being TRBD1 (5 bases). The germline V gene encodes CDR1 KGHSH and CDR2 LQKENI. The V gene lost 1 base and the J gene lost 5 bases, with 9 bases spanning the gap. This CDR3 spans 14 amino acids. In DNA, the CDR3 is TGTGCCAGCTCACCACTTTGGGGCGATCAGCCCCAGCATTTT. Residues: CASSPLWGDQPQHF.

The DNA of the CDR3 is TGCGCCAGCAGCGTAGGACAGGTATTTGGTACAGATACGCAGTATTTT. This codes for CASSVGQVFGTDTQYF. The J gene is TRBJ2-3, the V gene TRBV5-1; TRBD1 matches 7 bases. The germline V gene has CDR1 SGHRS and CDR2 YFSETQ. The ends lost 4 bases at V and 3 bases at J; junction bases unmatched: 11. CDR3 length: 16 residues.

This CDR3 is CASTTGSGTEAFF. In nucleotides, the CDR3 is TGTGCCAGCACGACAGGATCGGGCACTGAAGCTTTCTTT. The chain employs TRBV6-6 and TRBJ1-1, with D tentatively TRBD1 (6 bases). The V end was cut by 7 bases, the J end by 4 bases, with 13 bases between. Germline CDR1 MNHNY, CDR2 SVGAGI (reference sequence). The CDR3 contains 13 residues.

The genes are TRBV28 and TRBJ1-2; the D gene is possibly TRBD1 (5 bases). CDR3 length: 13 residues. Germline CDR1 is MDHEN and CDR2 is SYDVKM. Trimming took 6 bases from V and 8 from J, leaving 16 bases between them. CDR3 loop: CASRMPRRGGYTF. Here the CDR3 DNA reads TGTGCCAGCAGGATGCCTCGTCGGGGGGGCTACACCTTC.

The gene calls are TRBV3-1 (or the pseudogene TRBV3-2) and TRBJ1-1; D gene uncertain. Trimming pared 4 bases from V and 0 bases from J, leaving 18 bases between. This CDR3 has 17 amino acids. Germline V gene lookup returns CDR1 LGHDT and CDR2 YNNKEL (reference sequence). CDR3 protein: CASSLTSSTRLNTEAFF. DNA of the CDR3: TGTGCCAGCAGCCTAACTTCATCGACACGGTTGAACACTGAAGCTTTCTTT.

Concerning this clone itself: This sample also contains other DNA sequences that code for the same CDR3. The chain is built from TRBV5-1 and TRBJ2-7, with 9 nucleotides matching TRBD1. The CDR3 consists of 15 residues. Germline V gene data show CDR1 as SGHRS and CDR2 as YFSETQ. V dropped 2 bases and J dropped 0; count of bases not matched to a gene: 3. CDR3 nucleotides: TGCGCCAGCAGCTTAGGACAGGGGTTCTCCTACGAGCAGTACTTC. Translated: CASSLGQGFSYEQYF.

The chain links TRBV13 to TRBJ2-7, with a tentative D call TRBD2 (7 bases). Trimming took off 2 bases at V and 0 bases at J, with 26 bases between the two ends. The CDR3 runs 20 residues. The germline gives CDR1 PRHDT, CDR2 FYEKMQ (reference sequence). The CDR3 DNA reads as TGTGCCAGCAGCTTACTCCCATATGACGAGGGGGGAGGGAACTCCTACGAGCAGTACTTC. Its translation is CASSLLPYDEGGGNSYEQYF.

The chain couples TRBV6-6 to TRBJ1-1, with D perhaps TRBD1 (6 bases). The CDR3 is 12 amino acids. In germline, CDR1 is MNHNY, CDR2 SVGAGI (reference sequence). Deletions cut 6 bases from V and 8 bases from J, with 13 bases between. CDR3 region: CASRTGTPEAFF. CDR3 DNA sequence: TGTGCCAGCAGAACCGGGACACCAGAAGCTTTCTTT.

The chain links TRBV9 to TRBJ2-1, with 8 positions matching TRBD1. The CDR3 is made up of 16 amino acids. The trim removed 3 bases at V and 0 bases at J, leaving 5 bases unmatched. Germline V gene data show CDR1 as SGDLS and CDR2 as YYNGEE. The CDR3 nucleotides are TGTGCCAGCAGCGCACGGACAGGGAGCTCCTACAATGAGCAGTTCTTC. It codes for CASSARTGSSYNEQFF.

This sequence joins TRBV19 and TRBJ2-5; TRBD2 aligns across 11 bases. The V gene end was trimmed by 6 bases and the J gene end by 5 bases; junction bases not matched to a gene: 5. The CDR3 runs 14 residues. Germline values: CDR1 LNHDA, CDR2 SQIVND (reference sequence). CDR3 DNA: TGTGCCAGTAGCGTAGCGGGGGGGATGGAGACCCAGTACTTC. It yields the protein CASSVAGGMETQYF.

This chain links TRBV5-6 with TRBJ2-3; 11 positions match TRBD2. Germline CDR1 is SGHDT and CDR2 is YYEEEE. The length of the CDR3 is 16 residues. The J segment lost 5 bases and the V segment lost 3 bases, leaving 8 bases of the junction unmatched. In DNA form, the CDR3 reads TGTGCCAGCAGCTCTTTAGCGGGGGGGCAGATAGATACGCAGTATTTT. Encoded protein: CASSSLAGGQIDTQYF.

This chain connects TRBV7-3 to TRBJ1-1; TRBD1 matches 9 bases. This CDR3 region has 19 residues. CDR1 SGHTA and CDR2 FQGTGA come from the germline V gene. The ends lost 6 bases at V and 4 bases at J; junction bases unmatched: 21. In nucleotides, the CDR3 is TGTGCCAGCAGTCCCTACGCCTACAGGGGGCGCGAGCGGAGCACTGAAGCTTTCTTT. Translated: CASSPYAYRGRERSTEAFF.

V and J are TRBV5-8 and TRBJ1-1; TRBD1 matches 7 bases. Unmatched junction bases numbered 6, after V lost 7 bases and J lost 0 bases. The length of the CDR3 is 14 residues. In germline, CDR1 is SGHTS, CDR2 YDEGEE. CDR3 region: CASRRGRMNTEAFF. The CDR3, as DNA: TGTGCCAGCCGAAGGGGGCGTATGAACACTGAAGCTTTCTTT.

V usage is TRBV2 and J usage is TRBJ1-4, with D possibly being TRBD1 (5 bases). Germline V gene lookup returns CDR1 SNHLY and CDR2 FYNNEI. V was trimmed by 10 bases and J by 4 bases, leaving 16 bases between them. The CDR3 sequence is 14 residues long. CDR3 in DNA: TGTGCCAACCGATGGGGCCCTTATAATGAAAAACTGTTTTTT. The encoded protein is CANRWGPYNEKLFF.

CDR3 nucleotide sequence: TGCGCCAGCAGCTTGGCCAACAGGCACTCACCCCTCCACTTT. It translates to CASSLANRHSPLHF. This chain joins TRBV5-1 and TRBJ1-6; a possible D gene is TRBD1 (5 bases). CDR1 and CDR2 (germline): SGHRS, YFSETQ. This CDR3 comprises 14 residues. Trimming shortened V by 0 bases and J by 10 bases, and 11 bases separated the two germline ends.

This sequence joins TRBV18 and TRBJ2-3; the match to TRBD1 covers 7 bases. CDR1 is KGHSH and CDR2 is LQKENI in the germline V gene. J lost 3 bases, V lost 3 bases, and 9 bases had no gene match. The CDR3 length is 16 residues. CDR3 amino acids: CASSPIPQGSTDTQYF. CDR3 sequence (DNA): TGTGCCAGCTCACCGATACCACAGGGGAGTACAGATACGCAGTATTTT. The whole variable domain, remainder taken from reference TRBV18 and TRBJ2-3, is NAGVMQNPRHLVRRRGQEARLRCSPMKGHSHVYWYRQLPEEGLKFMVYLQKENIIDESGMPKERFSAEFPKEGPSILRIQQVVRGDSAAYFCASSPIPQGSTDTQYFGPGTRLTVL.

V is TRBV6-5 and J is TRBJ1-3; D not resolved. There are 13 residues in the CDR3. Trimming took off 8 bases at V and 4 bases at J, with 12 bases between the two ends. Germline CDR1 MNHEY, CDR2 SVGAGI. The CDR3 loop reads CASDPAGGNTIYF. The CDR3 DNA follows: TGTGCCAGCGACCCGGCAGGCGGAAACACCATATATTTT.

The chain combines TRBV15 with TRBJ1-2; the match to TRBD1 covers 8 bases. Germline lookup yields CDR1 LNHNV and CDR2 YYDKDF (reference sequence). J was trimmed by 5 bases and V by 1 base; bases with no gene match: 6. This CDR3 contains 15 residues. The CDR3 sequence: CATSRGPGQGYGYTF. The CDR3 DNA reads TGTGCCACCAGCAGAGGTCCAGGACAGGGATATGGCTACACCTTC. Using reference TRBV15 and TRBJ1-2 for the parts outside the CDR3, the full variable domain is DAMVIQNPRYQVTQFGKPVTLSCSQTLNHNVMYWYQQKSSQAPKLLFHYYDKDFNNEADTPDNFQSRRPNTSFCFLDIRSPGLGDTAMYLCATSRGPGQGYGYTFGSGTRLTVV.